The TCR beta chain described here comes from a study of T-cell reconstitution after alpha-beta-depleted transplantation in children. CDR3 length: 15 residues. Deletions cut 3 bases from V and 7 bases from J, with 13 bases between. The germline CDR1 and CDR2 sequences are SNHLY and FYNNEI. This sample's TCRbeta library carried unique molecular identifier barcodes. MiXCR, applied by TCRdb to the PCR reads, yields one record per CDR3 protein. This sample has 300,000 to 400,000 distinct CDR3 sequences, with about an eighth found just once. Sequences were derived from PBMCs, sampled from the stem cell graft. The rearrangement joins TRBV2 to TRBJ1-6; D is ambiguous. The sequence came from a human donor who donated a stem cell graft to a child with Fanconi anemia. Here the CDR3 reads CASSEFRVGNSPLHF. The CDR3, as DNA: TGTGCCAGCAGTGAGTTTAGGGTTGGGAATTCACCCCTCCACTTT.